These 23 T cell receptor beta chains share one sample of origin, sequenced in a study of blood T cell repertoires in COVID-19. Data came from immunoSEQ multiplex PCR; TCRdb stores just in-frame clones and leaves some out. Of about 190,000 clones in the sample, over 75% were seen once. Specimen: peripheral blood. The receptor source for this set is a woman at least 80 years old with active or convalescent COVID-19.

The chain employs TRBV28 and TRBJ2-5, with D tentatively TRBD2 (6 bases). CDR3 size: 14 residues. The V end was cut by 8 bases, the J end by 2 bases, with 15 bases between. Looked up from germline, CDR1 is MDHEN and CDR2 is SYDVKM. The CDR3 nucleotides read TGTGCCAGCCGCTCCGGCGGGGAGCAAGAGACCCAGTACTTC. It encodes CASRSGGEQETQYF.

This chain connects TRBV2 to TRBJ1-4; 7 bases map to TRBD1. The CDR3 has 14 amino acids. The trim removed 6 bases at V and 5 bases at J, leaving 6 bases unmatched. Germline CDR1 and CDR2: SNHLY and FYNNEI. The CDR3 region is CASREDRHNEKLFF. The CDR3 DNA is TGTGCCAGCAGGGAGGACAGGCACAATGAAAAACTGTTTTTT.

V and J are TRBV5-8 and TRBJ1-1, with 9 nucleotides matching TRBD1. Per the germline V gene, CDR1 is SGHTS and CDR2 is YDEGEE. This CDR3 has 17 residues. V gave up 1 base and J gave up 1 base; unmatched junction bases: 8. Here the CDR3 reads CASSLWGGQGWNTEAFF. Written as DNA, the CDR3 is TGTGCCAGCAGCTTGTGGGGGGGACAGGGATGGAACACTGAAGCTTTCTTT.

The CDR3: CASSLTLRDSSNYGYTF. CDR3 DNA: TGTGCCAGCAGCTTAACCCTCCGGGATTCCTCTAACTATGGCTACACCTTC. This rearrangement joins TRBV7-9 to TRBJ1-2; D uncertain. In germline, CDR1 is SEHNR, CDR2 FQNEAQ (reference sequence). This CDR3 comprises 17 residues. Between the trimmed V and J ends, which lost 2 bases and 0 bases, there was a span of 16 bases.

This chain uses TRBV24-1 with TRBJ2-3, with 8 bases matching TRBD1. The V gene end was trimmed by 5 bases and the J gene end by 5 bases; junction bases not matched to a gene: 14. The CDR3 length is 17 residues. In germline, CDR1 is KGHDR, CDR2 SFDVKD. The CDR3 loop is CATSGVGDRGRGDTQYF. CDR3 nucleotides: TGTGCCACCAGTGGTGTCGGAGACAGGGGTAGGGGAGATACGCAGTATTTT.

The chain combines TRBV13 with TRBJ2-3, with D perhaps TRBD2 (6 bases). Germline CDR1 and CDR2: PRHDT and FYEKMQ (reference sequence). This CDR3 region has 16 residues. V was trimmed by 4 bases and J by 2 bases, leaving 16 bases between them. The CDR3 DNA reads TGTGCCAGCAGCTCCCTGGCTAGCGTGATCACAGATACGCAGTATTTT. Its protein is CASSSLASVITDTQYF.

The count of this clone is one. This rearrangement joins TRBV9 to TRBJ1-2, with D possibly matching TRBD1 (6 bases). CDR1 and CDR2 (germline): SGDLS, YYNGEE. V was shortened by 0 bases and J by 4 bases, with 13 bases between the two germline ends. The CDR3 spans 15 residues. The CDR3 is CASSVVLRTAYGYTF. DNA of the CDR3: TGTGCCAGCAGCGTAGTCCTAAGGACAGCCTATGGCTACACCTTC.

The gene calls are TRBV7-9 and TRBJ1-2; D is undetermined. The CDR3 is 14 residues long. The germline V gene encodes CDR1 SEHNR and CDR2 FQNEAQ (reference sequence). V dropped 5 bases and J dropped 1 base, with 11 bases sitting between them. CDR3 coding DNA: TGTGCCAGCAGCGCCGAGGTGATTAACTATGGCTACACCTTC. This gives the protein CASSAEVINYGYTF.

Notes on this clone: Other DNA variants within this sample encode the same CDR3. The CDR3 spells CASSYGQKNTEAFF. The CDR3 bases are TGTGCCAGCAGTTACGGTCAGAAGAACACTGAAGCTTTCTTT. This chain uses TRBV6-6 with TRBJ1-1; D not resolved. The ends were cut back, 2 bases at V and 1 base at J, with 8 bases in the middle. CDR3 length: 14 amino acids. The germline V gene has CDR1 MNHNY and CDR2 SVGAGI (reference sequence).

Regarding this clone: Germline is not matched at one junction end, which may reflect a read error. The CDR3 loop is CASREDRGSGNTIYF. CDR3 sequence (DNA): TGTGCCAGCAGAGAAGACAGGGGTTCCGGAAACACCATATATTTT. V gene TRBV6-1 combines with J gene TRBJ1-3, with 8 nucleotides matching TRBD1. The CDR3 runs to 15 residues. CDR1 is MNHNS, CDR2 SASEGT, per germline.

This sequence joins TRBV9 and TRBJ2-3, with a possible D match to TRBD2 (7 bases). Germline V gene data show CDR1 as SGDLS and CDR2 as YYNGEE. This CDR3 contains 15 residues. V shed 3 bases and J shed 4 bases, with 15 bases lying between them. The CDR3 region has the DNA TGTGCCAGCAGCGCTGGGGGGGGCTCGGCAGATACGCAGTATTTT. Protein product: CASSAGGGSADTQYF.

The rearrangement joins TRBV15 to TRBJ2-1; the match to TRBD2 covers 7 bases. The CDR3 is 16 residues long. Germline V gene data show CDR1 as LNHNV and CDR2 as YYDKDF (reference sequence). V lost 0 bases and J lost 12; bases outside the gene matches: 14. CDR3 coding DNA: TGTGCCACCAGCAGAGATCTGGAACTAGCGCGTAGAGGGCAGTTCTTC. Translated: CATSRDLELARRGQFF.

This chain uses TRBV6-1 with TRBJ1-2; D is unresolved. The length of the CDR3 is 15 residues. Germline V gives CDR1 MNHNS, CDR2 SASEGT. V shed 0 bases and J shed 0 bases, with 8 bases lying between them. DNA of the CDR3: TGTGCCAGCAGTGAAGCCGGGATATCTAACTATGGCTACACCTTC. It encodes CASSEAGISNYGYTF.

This rearrangement joins TRBV28 to TRBJ1-5, with 8 bases that match TRBD1. Germline V gene sequence: CDR1 MDHEN, CDR2 SYDVKM. The CDR3 is 16 amino acids. Trimming took 6 bases from V and 2 from J; bases not matched to a gene: 9. CDR3 in DNA: TGTGCCAGCAGCCCTAGGACAGGGAAGGGCAATCAGCCCCAGCATTTT. It is translated as CASSPRTGKGNQPQHF. Complete variable domain (other parts from reference TRBV28 and TRBJ1-5): DVKVTQSSRYLVKRTGEKVFLECVQDMDHENMFWYRQDPGLGLRLIYFSYDVKMKEKGDIPEGYSVSREKKERFSLILESASTNQTSMYLCASSPRTGKGNQPQHFGDGTRLSIL.

This clone was observed once. J is TRBJ1-2 and V is TRBV28; the D is unclear. Trimming took 6 bases from V and 7 from J, leaving 21 bases between them. This CDR3 is 15 amino acids long. Germline V lookup: CDR1 MDHEN, CDR2 SYDVKM. The CDR3 DNA reads as TGTGCCAGCAGCTGGCGTGACGTTACTAGGGCTGGCTACACCTTC. Protein: CASSWRDVTRAGYTF.

The chain uses TRBV7-2 and TRBJ2-2; no reliable D call. Germline V gene lookup returns CDR1 SGHTA and CDR2 FQGNSA. The CDR3 has 16 amino acids. The V end lost 2 bases, the J end lost 6 bases, and 16 bases lay between the germline ends. This CDR3 reads CASSLLTLLAPGELFF. CDR3 coding DNA: TGTGCCAGCAGCTTATTAACCCTGTTGGCACCCGGGGAGCTGTTTTTT.

This clone was seen a few times. The V and J genes are TRBV7-9 and TRBJ1-3; D is possibly TRBD1 (6 bases). CDR1 is SEHNR, CDR2 FQNEAQ, per germline (reference sequence). This CDR3 has 14 amino acids. The germline V and J ends were trimmed by 3 bases and 8 bases, with 14 bases remaining between them. This chain's CDR3 is CASSLGHPGDTIYF. The CDR3 DNA reads TGTGCCAGCAGCTTGGGACACCCTGGGGACACCATATATTTT.

The V gene is TRBV7-2, the J gene TRBJ2-3; 7 bases are a match to TRBD2. Looked up from germline, CDR1 is SGHTA and CDR2 is FQGNSA. This CDR3 spans 14 amino acids. Trimming at V came to 0 bases and at J to 5 bases, leaving 2 bases not matched to a gene. CDR3 sequence: CASSLAGGKDTQYF. The DNA of the CDR3 is TGTGCCAGCAGCTTAGCGGGGGGGAAAGATACGCAGTATTTT.

This sequence joins TRBV2 and TRBJ1-2, with 7 bases that match TRBD1. The CDR3 is made up of 16 amino acids. Trimming at V came to 0 bases and at J to 4 bases, leaving 8 bases not matched to a gene. Germline V gives CDR1 SNHLY, CDR2 FYNNEI. The CDR3 bases are TGTGCCAGCAGTGAAGCAGAGGGGGCGATTACCTATGGCTACACCTTC. It encodes CASSEAEGAITYGYTF.

The chain uses TRBV11-2 and TRBJ1-6; D not resolved. This CDR3 spans 13 amino acids. The V gene's germline CDR1 is SGHAT and CDR2 FQNNGV. Trimming cost V 0 bases and J 9 bases, with 6 bases left between them. The CDR3 here is CASSLERGSPLHF. The CDR3, as DNA: TGTGCCAGCAGCTTAGAGCGAGGTTCACCCCTCCACTTT.

The V gene is TRBV27, the J gene TRBJ1-1; the match to TRBD1 covers 8 bases. This CDR3 has 14 residues. After removal of 4 bases from V and 4 bases from J, the junction contained 5 bases not matched to a gene. Germline CDR1 MNHEY, CDR2 SMNVEV (reference sequence). The CDR3 nucleotides read TGTGCCAGCAGTTACAGGGGGGAGTCCACTGAAGCTTTCTTT. This encodes CASSYRGESTEAFF.

The table lists this clone with a few counts. The chain has TRBV27 and TRBJ2-2; no reliable D call. Germline CDR1 reads MNHEY; CDR2 reads SMNVEV (reference sequence). With 3 bases removed from V and 3 bases from J, the gap between germline ends came to 5 bases. The CDR3 covers 13 residues. DNA of the CDR3: TGTGCCAGCAGTTTTCGAGACACCGGGGAGCTGTTTTTT. As protein: CASSFRDTGELFF.

The CDR3 protein is CASSFQGGINSPLHF. The CDR3 bases are TGTGCCAGCAGCTTCCAGGGTGGCATAAATTCACCCCTCCACTTT. The rearrangement joins TRBV3-1 (or the pseudogene TRBV3-2) to TRBJ1-6; D might be TRBD1 (5 bases). CDR3 length: 15 amino acids. The germline V gene has CDR1 LGHDT and CDR2 YNNKEL (reference sequence). The V end lost 5 bases, the J end lost 7 bases, and 15 bases lay between the germline ends.